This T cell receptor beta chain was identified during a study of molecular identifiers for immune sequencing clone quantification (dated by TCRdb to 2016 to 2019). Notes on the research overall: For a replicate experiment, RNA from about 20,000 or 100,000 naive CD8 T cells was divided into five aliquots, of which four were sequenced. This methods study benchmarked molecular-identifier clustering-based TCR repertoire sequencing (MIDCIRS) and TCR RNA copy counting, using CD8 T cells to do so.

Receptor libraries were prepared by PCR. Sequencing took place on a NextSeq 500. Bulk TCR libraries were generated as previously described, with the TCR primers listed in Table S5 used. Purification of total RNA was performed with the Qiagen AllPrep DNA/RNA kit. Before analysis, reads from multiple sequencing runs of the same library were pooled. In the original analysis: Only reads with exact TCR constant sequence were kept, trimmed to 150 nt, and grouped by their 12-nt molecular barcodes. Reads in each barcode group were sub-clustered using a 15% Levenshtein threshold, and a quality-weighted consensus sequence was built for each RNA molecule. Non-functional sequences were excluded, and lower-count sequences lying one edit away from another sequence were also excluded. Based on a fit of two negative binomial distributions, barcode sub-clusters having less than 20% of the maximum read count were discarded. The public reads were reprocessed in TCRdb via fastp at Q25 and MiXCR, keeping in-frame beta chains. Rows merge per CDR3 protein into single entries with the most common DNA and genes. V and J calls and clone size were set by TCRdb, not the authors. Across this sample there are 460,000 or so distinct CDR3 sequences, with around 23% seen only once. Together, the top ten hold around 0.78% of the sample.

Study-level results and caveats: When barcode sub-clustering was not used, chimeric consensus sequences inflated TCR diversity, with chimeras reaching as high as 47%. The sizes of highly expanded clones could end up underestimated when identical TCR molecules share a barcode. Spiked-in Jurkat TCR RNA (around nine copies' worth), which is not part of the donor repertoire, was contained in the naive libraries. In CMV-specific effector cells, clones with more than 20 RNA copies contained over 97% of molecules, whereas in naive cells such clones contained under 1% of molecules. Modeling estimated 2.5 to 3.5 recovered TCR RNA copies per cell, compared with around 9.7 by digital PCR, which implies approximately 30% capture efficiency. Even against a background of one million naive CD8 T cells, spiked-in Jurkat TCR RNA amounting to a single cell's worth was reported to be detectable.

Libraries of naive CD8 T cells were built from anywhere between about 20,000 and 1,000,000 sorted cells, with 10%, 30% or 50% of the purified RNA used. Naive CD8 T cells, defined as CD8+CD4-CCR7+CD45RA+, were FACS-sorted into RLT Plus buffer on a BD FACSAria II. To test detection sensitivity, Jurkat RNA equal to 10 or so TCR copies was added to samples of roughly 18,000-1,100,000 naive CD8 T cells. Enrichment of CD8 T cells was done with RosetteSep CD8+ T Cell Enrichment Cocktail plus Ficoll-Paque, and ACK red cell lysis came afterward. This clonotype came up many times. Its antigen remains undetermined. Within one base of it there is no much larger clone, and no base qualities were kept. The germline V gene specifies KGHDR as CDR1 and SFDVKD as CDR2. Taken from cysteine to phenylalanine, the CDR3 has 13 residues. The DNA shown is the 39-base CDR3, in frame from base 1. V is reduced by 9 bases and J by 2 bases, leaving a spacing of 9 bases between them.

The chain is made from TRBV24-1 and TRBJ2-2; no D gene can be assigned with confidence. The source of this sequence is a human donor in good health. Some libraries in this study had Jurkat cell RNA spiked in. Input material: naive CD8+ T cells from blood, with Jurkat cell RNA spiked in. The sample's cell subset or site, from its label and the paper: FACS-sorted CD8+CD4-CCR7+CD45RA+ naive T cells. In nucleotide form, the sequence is TGTGCCACCGAAGCCACCAACACCGGGGAGCTGTTTTTT. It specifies CATEATNTGELFF.